Sequencing of this T cell receptor (beta chain) was carried out in a study of Ad26.COV2.S vaccination and SARS-CoV-2 variants. Germline CDR1 is SGHDT and CDR2 is YYEEEE. The V and J ends lost 1 base and 3 bases respectively, with 11 bases between them. The CDR3 contains 14 residues. As to treatment: 15 to 20 received Ad26.COV2.S at low or high dose, single or two shots; roughly 5 received placebo; per-sample allocation not given. The investigators took samples on day 63 after the first vaccine or placebo injection. Clones were sequenced by immunoSEQ multiplex PCR, and TCRdb holds only the in-frame ones, with some missing. The profile shows hundreds of thousands of clones, roughly 84% of them singletons.

The chain has TRBV5-6 and TRBJ2-7; tentative D call: TRBD1 (6 bases). This receptor was taken from a person between 18 and 60 years old who received the Ad26.COV2.S COVID-19 vaccine or a placebo. Specimen: peripheral blood, collected in a trial of Ad26.COV2.S vaccine versus placebo. This chain's CDR3 is CASSLKEGVYEQYF. The CDR3 DNA sequence: TGTGCCAGCAGCTTGAAAGAGGGGGTCTACGAGCAGTACTTC. Drawing the rest from reference TRBV5-6 and TRBJ2-7, the complete variable domain is DAGVTQSPTHLIKTRGQQVTLRCSPKSGHDTVSWYQQALGQGPQFIFQYYEEEERQRGNFPDRFSGHQFPNYSSELNVNALLLGDSALYLCASSLKEGVYEQYFGPGTRLTVT.